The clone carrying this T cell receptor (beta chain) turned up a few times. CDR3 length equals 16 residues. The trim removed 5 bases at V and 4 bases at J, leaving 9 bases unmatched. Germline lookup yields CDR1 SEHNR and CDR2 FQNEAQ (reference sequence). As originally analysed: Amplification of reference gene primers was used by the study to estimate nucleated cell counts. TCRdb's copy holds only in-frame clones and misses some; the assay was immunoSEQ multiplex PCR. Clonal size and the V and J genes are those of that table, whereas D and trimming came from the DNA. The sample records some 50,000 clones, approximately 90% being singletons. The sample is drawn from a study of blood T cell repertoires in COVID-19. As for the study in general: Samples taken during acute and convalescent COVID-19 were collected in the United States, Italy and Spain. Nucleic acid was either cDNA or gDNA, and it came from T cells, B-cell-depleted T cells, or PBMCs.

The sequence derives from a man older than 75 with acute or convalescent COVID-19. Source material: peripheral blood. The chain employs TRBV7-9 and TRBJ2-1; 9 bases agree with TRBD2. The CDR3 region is CASSPLGLAGYNEQFF. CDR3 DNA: TGTGCCAGCAGCCCTCTGGGACTAGCCGGATACAATGAGCAGTTCTTC. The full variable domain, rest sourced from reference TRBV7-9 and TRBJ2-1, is DTGVSQNPRHKITKRGQNVTFRCDPISEHNRLYWYRQTLGQGPEFLTYFQNEAQLEKSRLLSDRFSAERPKGSFSTLEIQRTEQGDSAMYLCASSPLGLAGYNEQFFGPGTRLTVL.